This T cell receptor beta chain was recovered during a study of T cell changes during pregnancy in multiple sclerosis. The table came from immunoSEQ multiplex PCR; TCRdb's copy has only in-frame clones and leaves some out. The sample lists about 94,000 clones, over 90% occurring once. The CDR3 has 13 amino acids. Germline assignment: CDR1 SQVTM and CDR2 ANQGSEA. Trimming shortened V by 5 bases and J by 0 bases, and 10 bases separated the two germline ends. This sequence was found in a female donor with multiple sclerosis, enrolled in a pregnancy study. The chain couples TRBV29-1 to TRBJ2-5; D is possibly TRBD1 (5 bases). Sample: peripheral blood, taken in the third trimester of pregnancy. The DNA for the CDR3 is TGCAGCGTTTTCAGGGAAGACCAAGAGACCCAGTACTTC. Protein product: CSVFREDQETQYF. The full variable domain, in which reference TRBV29-1 and TRBJ2-5 provide the parts outside the CDR3, is SAVISQKPSRDICQRGTSLTIQCQVDSQVTMMFWYRQQPGQSLTLIATANQGSEATYESGFVIDKFPISRPNLTFSTLTVSNMSPEDSSIYLCSVFREDQETQYFGPGTRLLVL.